The rows below give T cell receptor beta chains drawn from one sample of a study of blood T cells in healthy people across ages. TCRdb recomputed calls from the 5' RACE reads with MiXCR, one row per CDR3 protein. The sample has roughly 790,000 distinct CDR3 sequences, around 46% seen once. Sequenced input: blood. Receptors originate from a woman in her sixties or seventies in good health. Both conserved end residues are part of each CDR3. Each record gives: D gene, J gene, clone size, V gene, CDR3 DNA, CDR3 protein. A D gene is named only where the DNA matches it firmly. Some rows have no size entry. The others give once, few or many, or a class for an expanded clone.

d_gene: .; j_gene: TRBJ2-3; abundance: once; v_gene: TRBV12-3/TRBV12-4; CDR3nt: TGTGCCAGCGCCATCAGATACAGCGCAGATACGCAGTATTTT; CDR3aa: CASAIRYSADTQYF
d_gene: .; j_gene: TRBJ2-2; abundance: few; v_gene: TRBV29-1; CDR3nt: TGCAGCGTTTTGGACGGGAACACCGGGGAGCTGTTTTTT; CDR3aa: CSVLDGNTGELFF
d_gene: TRBD1; j_gene: TRBJ2-1; abundance: .; v_gene: TRBV7-3; CDR3nt: TGTGCCAGCAGCTCGGGACAGGGGTTTGAGCAGTTCTTC; CDR3aa: CASSSGQGFEQFF
d_gene: .; j_gene: TRBJ1-1; abundance: .; v_gene: TRBV7-9; CDR3nt: TGTGCCAGCAGCCCGGCTAAGGTCGCTGAAGCTTTCTTT; CDR3aa: CASSPAKVAEAFF
d_gene: .; j_gene: TRBJ1-1; abundance: few; v_gene: TRBV10-1; CDR3nt: TGCGCCAGCAGTGAGTCCGGGTTAAGGACTGAAGCTTTCTTT; CDR3aa: CASSESGLRTEAFF
d_gene: TRBD2; j_gene: TRBJ2-1; abundance: .; v_gene: TRBV28; CDR3nt: TGTGCCAGCCACACAGCGGGGACTGACAGTGAGCAGTTCTTC; CDR3aa: CASHTAGTDSEQFF
d_gene: .; j_gene: TRBJ1-4; abundance: many; v_gene: TRBV2; CDR3nt: TGTGCCAGCAGTATTTCGACAATTTCCGATGAAAAACTGTTTTTT; CDR3aa: CASSISTISDEKLFF
d_gene: TRBD1; j_gene: TRBJ2-7; abundance: .; v_gene: TRBV19; CDR3nt: TGTGCCAGTAGTATGTACCGGGACAGCTCCTACGAGCAGTACTTC; CDR3aa: CASSMYRDSSYEQYF
d_gene: TRBD2; j_gene: TRBJ2-3; abundance: .; v_gene: TRBV5-1; CDR3nt: TGCGCCAGCAGCGCCGGGACTAGCGGGAGGGCCGGTGTAGATACGCAGTATTTT; CDR3aa: CASSAGTSGRAGVDTQYF
d_gene: .; j_gene: TRBJ2-7; abundance: .; v_gene: TRBV4-3; CDR3nt: TGCGCCAGCAGCCAAGTCGGGGGTATCGGCACCTACGAGCAGTACTTC; CDR3aa: CASSQVGGIGTYEQYF
d_gene: .; j_gene: TRBJ2-1; abundance: few; v_gene: TRBV7-2; CDR3nt: TGTGCCAGCAGCTTAGGAGCGGGCCTCGAGCAGTTCTTC; CDR3aa: CASSLGAGLEQFF
d_gene: .; j_gene: TRBJ2-7; abundance: .; v_gene: TRBV6-6; CDR3nt: TGTGCCAGCAGTGTCGGACAGGGAGGGCGGGAGCAGTACTTC; CDR3aa: CASSVGQGGREQYF
d_gene: .; j_gene: TRBJ2-3; abundance: .; v_gene: TRBV7-3; CDR3nt: TGTGCCAGCAGCCCCGGGGCTCTCCGCACAGATACGCAGTATTTT; CDR3aa: CASSPGALRTDTQYF
d_gene: .; j_gene: TRBJ2-6; abundance: few; v_gene: TRBV15; CDR3nt: TGTGCCACCAGCAATATGGCTGCTGTTGGGGCCAACGTCCTGACTTTC; CDR3aa: CATSNMAAVGANVLTF
d_gene: TRBD2; j_gene: TRBJ2-7; abundance: .; v_gene: TRBV7-2; CDR3nt: TGTGCCAGCAGCCGAGCTATTCGAGCGGGAGGGCCCTCCTTTTACGAGCAGTACTTC; CDR3aa: CASSRAIRAGGPSFYEQYF
d_gene: .; j_gene: TRBJ2-1; abundance: .; v_gene: TRBV10-2; CDR3nt: TGCGCCAGCAGTGTGCAGGGTGGGGGTGAGCAGTTCTTC; CDR3aa: CASSVQGGGEQFF
d_gene: TRBD2; j_gene: TRBJ2-3; abundance: few; v_gene: TRBV3-1; CDR3nt: TGTGCCAGCAGCCACGCTAGCGGGGGCACAGATACGCAGTATTTT; CDR3aa: CASSHASGGTDTQYF
d_gene: TRBD2; j_gene: TRBJ2-2; abundance: .; v_gene: TRBV6-5; CDR3nt: TGTGCCAGCAGTTACGGCGGGGGTAACACCGGGGAGCTGTTTTTT; CDR3aa: CASSYGGGNTGELFF
d_gene: .; j_gene: TRBJ1-1; abundance: many; v_gene: TRBV29-1; CDR3nt: TGCAGCGTTGGGGGGAGCAGTCTCACTGAAGCTTTCTTT; CDR3aa: CSVGGSSLTEAFF
d_gene: TRBD1; j_gene: TRBJ1-4; abundance: .; v_gene: TRBV5-1; CDR3nt: TGCGCCTGCCGGACAGGGTTTGATGAAAAACTGTTTTTT; CDR3aa: CACRTGFDEKLFF
d_gene: .; j_gene: TRBJ1-5; abundance: .; v_gene: TRBV27; CDR3nt: TGTGCCAGCAGTCCCGGGACAATTGGAGGTCAGCCCCAGCATTTT; CDR3aa: CASSPGTIGGQPQHF
d_gene: TRBD2; j_gene: TRBJ2-1; abundance: .; v_gene: TRBV12-3/TRBV12-4; CDR3nt: TGTGCCAGCAGAGCAAAACCGCGGGAGATTGAGCAGTTCTTC; CDR3aa: CASRAKPREIEQFF
d_gene: TRBD2; j_gene: TRBJ2-1; abundance: .; v_gene: TRBV7-9; CDR3nt: TGTGCCAGCAGCTCCCAGCGGGGGCAGACCTATAATGAGCAGTTCTTC; CDR3aa: CASSSQRGQTYNEQFF
d_gene: .; j_gene: TRBJ2-7; abundance: .; v_gene: TRBV28; CDR3nt: TGTGCCAGCAGTGCGACTGGTCCCTACGAGCAGTACTTC; CDR3aa: CASSATGPYEQYF
d_gene: .; j_gene: TRBJ2-3; abundance: .; v_gene: TRBV7-2; CDR3nt: TGTGCCAGCAGCCCCTACGAGAACACAGATACGCAGTATTTT; CDR3aa: CASSPYENTDTQYF
d_gene: .; j_gene: TRBJ2-6; abundance: .; v_gene: TRBV5-1; CDR3nt: TGCGCCAGCAGCTTGGGCGCAATCGCCACCTGGGCCAACGTCCTGACTTTC; CDR3aa: CASSLGAIATWANVLTF
d_gene: .; j_gene: TRBJ2-5; abundance: .; v_gene: TRBV20-1; CDR3nt: TGCAGTGCTTGGGGAGGGGGGAGGACCCAGTACTTC; CDR3aa: CSAWGGGRTQYF
d_gene: TRBD2; j_gene: TRBJ2-1; abundance: many; v_gene: TRBV2; CDR3nt: TGTGCCAGCCAGCTAGCGGGCACCTCTAGCTCCTACAATGAGCAGTTCTTC; CDR3aa: CASQLAGTSSSYNEQFF